There are a few counts of the clone carrying this T cell receptor beta chain. Its target is unknown. This specimen belongs to a study of T cells in Graves' hyperthyroidism and ophthalmopathy. Study-wide findings and caveats: Classification by a 13 V-J model distinguished ophthalmopathy from stable hyperthyroidism.

Germline lookup yields CDR1 DFQATT and CDR2 SNEGSKA (reference sequence). CDR3 length equals 12 residues. Trimming shortened V by 5 bases and J by 4 bases, and 12 bases separated the two germline ends. TCR beta CDR3 region amplification was performed from RNA transcripts. Researchers ran a first-round RT-PCR on the TCR CDR3 using the HTBI primer set. MiXCR, run by TCRdb on the multiplex PCR reads, gives a single entry per CDR3 protein. Here the sample spans roughly 500,000 distinct CDR3 sequences, approximately 13% being singletons. The PBMCs studied were ones that came from roughly 9.1 ml fresh peripheral blood.

This rearrangement joins TRBV20-1 to TRBJ2-7; D uncertain. This receptor was taken from a woman in her twenties or thirties with Graves' hyperthyroidism that later progressed to Graves' ophthalmopathy. Input material: blood. DNA of the CDR3: TGCAGTGCTCCTTCTTTAGGGTACGAGCAGTACTTC. Its translation is CSAPSLGYEQYF.